Listed below are T cell receptor beta chains from one sample, sequenced in a study of blood T cell repertoires in COVID-19. This table comes from immunoSEQ multiplex PCR, and its TCRdb copy is limited to in-frame clones, with some not included. The data show some 270,000 clones, with roughly 84% seen just once and 15% to 18% held by the top ten. The sample taken for sequencing was peripheral blood. These TCRs come from a person aged 65-85 years with COVID-19, enrolled during active disease. Both conserved end residues are part of each CDR3. The D gene is left open where the match is weak. Expanded clones get a size class; other rows say once, few or many, or leave the size out.

TRBJ2-1,-,few,TRBV27,TGTGCCAGCAGTTTGATGGACATTCCTCTCAATGAGCAGTTCTTC,CASSLMDIPLNEQFF
TRBJ2-7,-,-,TRBV12-3/TRBV12-4,TGTGCCAGCAGTTCGGGTCTTAGTGAGCAGTACTTC,CASSSGLSEQYF
TRBJ2-1,TRBD1,once,TRBV27,TGTGCCAGCAGTTTAGGAGACAGGGGTACCAATGAGCAGTTCTTC,CASSLGDRGTNEQFF
TRBJ2-4,-,-,TRBV13,TGTGCCAGCAGGGGCAGGGAGGCGGCCAAAAACATTCAGTACTTC,CASRGREAAKNIQYF
TRBJ2-7,-,-,TRBV21-1,TGTGCCAGCAGCAAACGAGGCAGCACCGAGCAGTACTTC,CASSKRGSTEQYF
TRBJ2-7,-,-,TRBV11-2,TGTGCTAGCAGCTTAGTCCCTTACGAGCAGTACTTC,CASSLVPYEQYF
TRBJ1-1,-,-,TRBV29-1,TGCAGCGTTAACCTATCTGGGGGGAACCTGGGCACTGAAGCTTTCTTT,CSVNLSGGNLGTEAFF
TRBJ1-4,TRBD1,-,TRBV9,TGTGCCAGCAGCGTAGACACAGGGGGTAATGAAAAACTGTTTTTT,CASSVDTGGNEKLFF
TRBJ1-1,TRBD1,-,TRBV29-1,TGCAGCGGACAGGGAATGAACACTGAAGCTTTCTTT,CSGQGMNTEAFF
TRBJ2-7,-,few,TRBV3-1/TRBV3-2,TGTGCCAGCAGCCAAGTGAGTCGAGGATCCTACGAGCAGTACTTC,CASSQVSRGSYEQYF
TRBJ1-3,-,once,TRBV6-5,TGTGCCAGCAGTTACTCTTCGGGCTCTGGAAACACCATATATTTT,CASSYSSGSGNTIYF
TRBJ2-3,TRBD2,-,TRBV9,TGTGCCAGCAGCGTCAGACTAGCGGGAACAGATACGCAGTATTTT,CASSVRLAGTDTQYF
TRBJ1-2,-,-,TRBV7-2,TGTGCCAGCAGCTTACAAGTCCAGTCGGGCTATGGCTACACCTTC,CASSLQVQSGYGYTF
TRBJ2-7,-,-,TRBV7-2,TGTGCCAGCAGCCGGACTATCAACGAGCAGTACTTC,CASSRTINEQYF
TRBJ1-6,-,-,TRBV12-2,TGTGCAAGTCGCTTGTGGGACAGGGGATTTCGTCGGAACAAAAATTCACCCCTCCACTTT,CASRLWDRGFRRNKNSPLHF
TRBJ1-2,-,-,TRBV7-8,TGTGCCAGCAGCTTAGCGGTATGGGGAGGGGGAAACTATGGCTACACCTTC,CASSLAVWGGGNYGYTF
TRBJ2-3,-,-,TRBV28,TGTGCCAGCAGTTTCCGCGGGAATGAAGCAGATACGCAGTATTTT,CASSFRGNEADTQYF
TRBJ2-7,TRBD1,-,TRBV2,TGTGCCAGCAGCGACGGACAGGGGGGGAAATACGAGCAGTACTTC,CASSDGQGGKYEQYF
TRBJ2-2,TRBD1,-,TRBV12-5,TGTGCTAGTGGATTAGGGGGCACCACCGGGGAGCTGTTTTTT,CASGLGGTTGELFF
TRBJ1-1,-,-,TRBV19,TGTGCCACTAGACTCAACCGGGAGGAAGCTTTCTTT,CATRLNREEAFF
TRBJ2-2,TRBD1,-,TRBV7-8,TGTGCCAGCAGCTTGACCGACAGGGGAAACACCGGGGAGCTGTTTTTT,CASSLTDRGNTGELFF
TRBJ1-5,TRBD1,-,TRBV24-1,TGTGCCACCAGTGACCAAGGGGGCGGCAATCAGCCCCAGCATTTT,CATSDQGGGNQPQHF
TRBJ2-1,TRBD2,-,TRBV9,TGTGCCAGCAGCACTAGCGGGGGCCACTACAATGAGCAGTTCTTC,CASSTSGGHYNEQFF
TRBJ1-4,-,-,TRBV7-6,TGTGCCAGCAGCTTAGGGCTTAATGAAAAACTGTTTTTT,CASSLGLNEKLFF
TRBJ1-1,-,-,TRBV20-1,TGCAGTGCTAGAGGGGAGCGGGGGGCTTTCTTT,CSARGERGAFF
TRBJ2-1,TRBD2,-,TRBV4-3,TGCGCCAGCAGCCAAGATTTACTAGCGGGAGACTACAATGAGCAGTTCTTC,CASSQDLLAGDYNEQFF
TRBJ1-6,-,-,TRBV5-4,TGTGCCAGCAGCTTGGTCTTCGGCTCCTATAATTCACCCCTCCACTTT,CASSLVFGSYNSPLHF
TRBJ1-5,TRBD1,-,TRBV6-5,TGTGCCAGCAGGGGACAGGGGAGGAACAATCAGCCCCAGCATTTT,CASRGQGRNNQPQHF
TRBJ1-3,-,-,TRBV3-1/TRBV3-2,TGTGCCAGCAGCCAAGATCTCCCTAAGCTACCGGTAAAGGCAGCGAGAAACACCATATATTTT,CASSQDLPKLPVKAARNTIYF
TRBJ1-5,-,-,TRBV28,TGTGCCAGCAGACCTTCTCTGGCTCAGCCCCAGCATTTT,CASRPSLAQPQHF
TRBJ2-5,-,-,TRBV5-3,TGTGCCGCCGTACTCCAGGGGCGCAGGTACGGGCAGGAGACCCAGTACTTC,CAAVLQGRRYGQETQYF
TRBJ1-2,TRBD1,-,TRBV29-1,TGCAGCGTACTGGACAGGCACTATGGCTACACCTTC,CSVLDRHYGYTF
TRBJ2-4,-,-,TRBV5-5,TGTGCCAGCAGCTCAGGGGACCTGGGCTTGGACATTCAGTACTTC,CASSSGDLGLDIQYF
TRBJ2-7,-,-,TRBV4-3,TGCGCCAGCAGCCCCCATGTTAGCCTAGCAGCCTACGAGCAGTACTTC,CASSPHVSLAAYEQYF
TRBJ1-1,TRBD1,-,TRBV5-6,TGTGCCAGCAGCTTAGGAACCGGGACAGGGTCCAACACTGAAGCTTTCTTT,CASSLGTGTGSNTEAFF
TRBJ2-5,TRBD2,-,TRBV3-1/TRBV3-2,TGTGCCAGCAGCACTCGGACTAGCCCTGCTGGGGAGACCCAGTACTTC,CASSTRTSPAGETQYF
TRBJ2-3,TRBD1,-,TRBV5-1,TGCGCCAGCAGCCGAACAGGGGGGACAGATACGCAGTATTTT,CASSRTGGTDTQYF
TRBJ2-2,TRBD1,-,TRBV18,TGTGCCAGCTCACCAGGGACAGGGGGCTCCGGGGAGCTGTTTTTT,CASSPGTGGSGELFF
TRBJ1-1,-,-,TRBV15,TGTGCCACCGGGCACAGGATGAACACTGAAGCTTTCTTT,CATGHRMNTEAFF
TRBJ1-6,-,-,TRBV25-1,TGTGCCAGCAGTGAACGTGACAGAAATTCACCCCTCCACTTT,CASSERDRNSPLHF
TRBJ1-2,-,-,TRBV28,TGTGCCAGCAGTTTATACAGGGAAGAGGGCTACACCTTC,CASSLYREEGYTF